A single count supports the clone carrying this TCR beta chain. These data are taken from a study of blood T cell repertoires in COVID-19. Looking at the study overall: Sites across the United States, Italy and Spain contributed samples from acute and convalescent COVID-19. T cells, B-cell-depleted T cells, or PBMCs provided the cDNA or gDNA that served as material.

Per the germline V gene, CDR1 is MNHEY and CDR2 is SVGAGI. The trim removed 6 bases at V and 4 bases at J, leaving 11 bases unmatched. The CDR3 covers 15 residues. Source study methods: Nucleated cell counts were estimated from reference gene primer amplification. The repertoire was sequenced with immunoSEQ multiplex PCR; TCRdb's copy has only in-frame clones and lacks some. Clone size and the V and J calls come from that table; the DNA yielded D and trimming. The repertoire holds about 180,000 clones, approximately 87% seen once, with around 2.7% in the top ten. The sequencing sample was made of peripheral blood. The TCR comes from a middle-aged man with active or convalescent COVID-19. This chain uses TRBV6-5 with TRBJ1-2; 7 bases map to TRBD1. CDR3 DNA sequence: TGTGCCAGCAGGCCCCCGGGACAGCTTATCTATGGCTACACCTTC. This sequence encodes CASRPPGQLIYGYTF.